This TCR beta chain was sequenced in a study of cytomegalovirus exposure and HLA in healthy donors listed by TCRdb under 2017. For the wider study: An earlier analysis of approximately 590 of the donors reported 250 to 350 Gb of sequence data and around 120 million unique TCR beta sequences from about 180 million T cells. Among the approximately 420 genotyped donors, about 85% belonged to the genetic ancestry cluster associated with self-reported Caucasian donors. Among some 410 genotyped donors of the cohort, an average of approximately 200,000 unique TCR beta nucleotide sequences was sequenced per donor, of which about 18% were non-productive. In addition to the first cohort of around 670 subjects, a separate validation cohort of 120 different subjects was used. To study patterns of TCR occurrence, a later analysis re-analyzed previously published TCR beta repertoires from 650 to 750 donors and added high-resolution HLA genotyping. Donor age, sex, ethnicity and CMV serostatus were compiled alongside the repertoire data. To decide whether each TCR beta V gene segment behaved as functional or pseudogenic, an earlier analysis of 587 of the donors relied on high-throughput TCR beta sequencing. The T cell repertoires of around 670 subjects were profiled by immunosequencing and related to cytomegalovirus serostatus. HLA typing included class I and class II loci at four-digit resolution. Roughly 300 gigabases of sequencing data and around 87 million unique TCR sequences were included in an early release covering about 700 HLA-typed donors. Every discovery cohort repertoire had been produced on one sequencing platform. To predict cytomegalovirus infection status, the study brought together high-throughput TCR immunosequencing, statistical association of individual TCRs with disease status, and machine learning. Rather than drawing on any new phenotypic data, the later analysis identified candidate immune exposures from TCR beta sequences and the way those sequences occurred across donors. A later genetic analysis used genome-wide SNP genotypes for about 55% of the 666 donors, treating that subset as a discovery cohort. Because of strong linkage in the cohort, a few DR-DQ haplotypes were treated as single units for association and clustering. Typing coverage varied by locus: roughly 629-640 donors for A, B, C, DRB1 and DQB1; around 560 for DQA1; 606 for DPA1; roughly 450 for DPB1. The study was designed to test whether signatures of past pathogen exposure could be identified by cataloging public T cell receptors. General study outcomes and caveats: Linkage disequilibrium might explain the correlated functional status among segregating V segments, but an unknown experimental factor could not be ruled out. A group of highly shared sequence variants was considered likely to be a technical artifact of the sequencing pipeline. Immune exposure information for the cohort was limited to CMV serostatus. In the study, about 150 TCR beta chains were listed as associated with cytomegalovirus. According to a later analysis, most CMV-associated TCR beta chains appeared to be HLA-restricted, and the HLA associations seemed to be driven largely by CMV exposure. In vitro tests confirmed that three of the cytomegalovirus-associated TCR beta chains recognize cytomegalovirus antigens. In both the original and validation cohorts, the classifier was reported to diagnose cytomegalovirus status with high specificity and sensitivity. According to the authors, the approach could potentially be generalized to other disease states and immunological phenotypes. Because counts were too low, 15 to 20 rarely observed V segments, including chromosome 9 orphons, were excluded from the earlier analysis of fewer than 650 of the donors. A later analysis associated around 16,000 TCR beta sequences with specific HLA alleles at a false discovery rate of 0.05. According to a later analysis, TCR association rates differed among HLA loci, with DRB1 alleles showing the most associated TCRs and HLA-C alleles showing the fewest. Strong co-occurrence of HLA alleles, especially DR and DQ, made assigning TCR associations to individual alleles difficult. The 87-base-pair reads could not distinguish some IMGT-functional V segments, including TRBV6-2 and TRBV6-3, so those segments were excluded. An earlier analysis of roughly 570 of the donors showed that most TCR beta V segments appeared in productive rearrangements either about 87% or about 30% of the time, which broadly matched IMGT annotations. Compared with the roughly 700-donor mean, donors in an Asian-associated ancestry cluster had fewer N-insertions in productive TCRs, according to a later genetic analysis. A further reported finding was that TCR beta sequences accurately predicted the HLA-A and HLA-B alleles for most subjects in the first cohort. In a later analysis, several top co-occurrence clusters were reported to appear linked to parvovirus B19, influenza, CMV and Epstein-Barr virus. While some public TCRs were present in many individuals, most TCR sequences turned up only very rarely across donors. The cohort was sequenced for TCR beta chains only, and without alpha or paired-chain data the features that could be detected were limited. Presence/absence analyses assumed roughly uniform sequencing depth across donors, an assumption that may not hold. Compared with equally common non-associated chains, HLA-associated TCR beta chains in a later analysis were more clonally expanded and had lower generation probabilities. Because HLA typing was missing for some donors at each locus, association tests included only the typed subset. A later genetic analysis associated a missense DCLRE1C variant with V-gene and J-gene trimming of TCR beta chains, and an independent cohort replicated the association.

V and J are truncated by 0 bases and 5 bases respectively, leaving an intervening sequence of 17 bases. Its CDR3 holds 16 amino acids, cysteine through phenylalanine. The CDR3 DNA has 48 bases and is translated from base 1. CDR1 SGHRS and CDR2 YFSETQ were looked up in the germline V gene. The receptor library was made with the immunoSEQ multiplex PCR assay. A mixture of 60 forward primers for TCR Vbeta segments and 13 reverse primers for TCR Jbeta segments was used in the multiplex PCR. Amplification of the CDR3 region of rearranged TCR beta genes was performed with a multiplex PCR assay on genomic DNA. Amplified TCR beta libraries were sequenced as 87-base-pair reads on the Illumina HiSeq System. The paper's processing steps were these. In a later analysis, roughly 80 million unique TCR beta chains were counted across the approximately 640 repertoires, and about 9.9 million of these chains were shared by at least two donors. A nearest-neighbor algorithm error-corrected the raw reads and collapsed the reads into unique sequences, merging closely related sequences to remove PCR and sequencing errors. CDR3 sequences were aligned to IMGT reference sequences to assign V, D and J gene segments. For a sequence to be retained, a match of at least six nucleotides was required to both a V gene segment and a J gene segment. A rearrangement was called productive if the CDR3 had no stop codons and remained in frame with V and J, and every other rearrangement was called non-productive. CDR3 was defined according to IMGT convention as the region running from the second conserved V-encoded cysteine to the conserved J-encoded phenylalanine. Sequences without an unambiguous match to a single V gene segment were excluded from the earlier analysis of several hundred of the donors. In an earlier analysis of approximately 590 of the donors, a V segment was called functional when productive rearrangements were above 56.7%, and segregating when the standard deviation between donors exceeded 5%. A statistical classification framework was built for diagnosing cytomegalovirus status from the catalog of TCR beta chain sequences. V and J gene assignment, in a later analysis, came from comparing TCR nucleotide sequences with IMGT/GENE-DB human TR gene sequences. A later analysis assigned CDR3 sequences and most-parsimonious VDJ recombination scenarios with the TCRdist pipeline. In a later analysis, every TCR beta chain was defined by the combination of its CDR3 amino acid sequence and its V-gene family, and reads without a unique V-gene family were dropped. As a way to deal with suspected cross-contamination and a sequencing artifact, a later analysis dropped over 550 nucleotide sequences that were highly shared and had low generation probability. A later analysis calculated a clonal expansion index for each public chain from normalized within-repertoire ranks of inferred template counts. Generation probabilities in a later analysis came from a VDJ recombination model fitted to out-of-frame rearrangements, and those results were checked against IGoR. A later analysis scored TCR-TCR, TCR-HLA and TCR-CMV co-occurrence with hypergeometric tests, applying a repertoire-size bias correction to TCR pairs. False discovery rates were estimated in a later analysis by permuting HLA or CMV assignments 20 times. In a later analysis, co-occurring TCRs were grouped using DBSCAN, with TCRdist sequence similarity added in when clustering inside HLA-allele-positive subsets. Repertoires with fewer than 30,000 or more than 120,000 public chains were left out of co-occurrence clustering, as were about 5 repertoires with anomalous nucleotide sharing. TCRdb holds this immuneACCESS table with in-frame rearrangements only. Some clones are missing; in checked studies, unresolved V genes explain under half, and the rest has no known cause. That table is the source of V, J and clone size, and D and trimming were worked out from the DNA. This sample is represented by some 160,000 clones; over 55% of them were singletons. The top ten hold over 2% of the sample.

The cohort was made up of around 720 healthy bone marrow donors. At the time of sampling, all cohort members were nominally healthy, though unrecorded immune exposures were likely present. The donor tested CMV seronegative and was one of the 352 seronegative cohort members. Every donor gave a peripheral blood sample, and the peripheral blood mononuclear cells from that sample were used for TCR beta sequencing. Genomic DNA was extracted from the blood cell samples with the Qiagen DNeasy Blood Extraction Kit. Note on this clone: Its antigen remains unidentified. No base qualities exist here, and no much larger clone lies one base off it.

The origin of this receptor is a man in his forties in good health and CMV-seronegative. The sequenced material came from PBMCs. The receptor chain draws on TRBV5-1 and TRBJ1-1; TRBD1 is a possible D gene, resting on 6 matching bases. For the CDR3, the sequence is CASSLAVGGGGTEAFF. The sequence in DNA is TGCGCCAGCAGCTTGGCCGTTGGGGGCGGGGGGACTGAAGCTTTCTTT.